This TCR beta chain is from a study of siplizumab effects on memory and regulatory T cells. Study results and caveats: An assignable naive or memory phenotype was lacking in roughly 75-96% of proliferating CD4+ or CD8+ clones.

The CDR3 covers 15 residues. As regards this clone: The target antigen is unknown.

Assay used: immunoSEQ multiplex PCR; TCRdb lists only in-frame clones, some missing. The sample has about 110,000 clones, roughly 92% seen once. The TCR originated in a human donor in good health. The rearrangement links TRBV21-1 to TRBJ2-7; the table's D gene call, TRBD2, was not cross checked with the DNA. TRBV21-1 counts as a pseudogene. Material for sequencing was CD4+ T cells sorted from blood. The CDR3 DNA is TGTGCCAGCAGCACGCAGTCCGGGGTAGAGTACGAGCAGTACTTC. Its translation: CASSTQSGVEYEQYF.